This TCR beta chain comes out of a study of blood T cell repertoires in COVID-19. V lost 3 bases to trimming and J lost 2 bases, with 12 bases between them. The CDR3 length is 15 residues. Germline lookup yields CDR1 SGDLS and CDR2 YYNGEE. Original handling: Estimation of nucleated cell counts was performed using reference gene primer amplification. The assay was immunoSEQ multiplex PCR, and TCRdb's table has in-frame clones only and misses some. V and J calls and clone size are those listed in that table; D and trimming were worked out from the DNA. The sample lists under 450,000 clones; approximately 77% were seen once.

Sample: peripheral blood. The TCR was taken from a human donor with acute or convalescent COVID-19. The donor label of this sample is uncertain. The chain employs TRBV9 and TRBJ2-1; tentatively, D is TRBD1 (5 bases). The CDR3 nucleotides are TGTGCCAGCAGCGCAGTTTGGGGCACCTACAATGAGCAGTTCTTC. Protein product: CASSAVWGTYNEQFF.